This entry lists 20 T cell receptor beta chains sequenced from one sample in a study of CD8 T cells in ankylosing spondylitis (dated by TCRdb to about 2017). Library generation was performed with 5' RACE. Reads for this sample came from an Illumina HiSeq 2500. TCRdb reprocessed the public reads (quality trimming at Q25 with fastp, clone calling with MiXCR) and kept in-frame beta chains. Every CDR3 protein is listed once, alongside the most common genes and DNA of its rows. Present in this sample are 200,000 or so distinct CDR3 sequences, 10% to 15% of which were seen just once. 11% of the sample is taken by the ten largest. Sequencing was done on a sample of blood, either unsorted or a sorted T cell fraction (not recorded which). The receptor set was obtained from a female donor with ankylosing spondylitis or in good health (not recorded which).

This clonotype was picked up many times. CDR3 DNA sequence: TGTGCCAGCAGCCGCCAGCCCGGGGGTCCTTACACTGAAGCTTTCTTT. This codes for CASSRQPGGPYTEAFF. This chain uses TRBV7-2 with TRBJ1-1, with D perhaps matching TRBD1 (5 bases). Germline V gene sequence: CDR1 SGHTA, CDR2 FQGNSA. The CDR3 covers 16 residues. V was cut by 5 bases and J by 3 bases, with 19 bases left in between.

Only a few counts were recorded for this clonotype. This rearrangement joins TRBV5-1 to TRBJ2-6, with no clear D. CDR3 length: 16 residues. Trimming left V 2 bases short and J 0 bases short, with 9 bases between. Germline V gene data show CDR1 as SGHRS and CDR2 as YFSETQ. CDR3 protein: CASSLLPPSGANVLTF. The CDR3 DNA follows: TGCGCCAGCAGCTTACTCCCGCCCTCTGGGGCCAACGTCCTGACTTTC.

In its sample, this clonotype was seen many times. The rearrangement joins TRBV20-1 to TRBJ2-7; maybe TRBD1 (6 bases). Per the germline V gene, CDR1 is DFQATT and CDR2 is SNEGSKA (reference sequence). This CDR3 region has 13 residues. The V end was cut by 3 bases, the J end by 6 bases, with 15 bases between. The CDR3 is CSASSGHLSEQYF. CDR3 sequence (DNA): TGCAGTGCTAGTTCGGGACACTTATCCGAGCAGTACTTC.

At least ten counts were recorded for this clonotype. J is TRBJ2-7 and V is TRBV6-5, with D perhaps TRBD2 (6 bases). CDR3 length equals 15 residues. Trimming removed 4 bases from V and 7 bases from J, with 20 bases in between. From germline, CDR1 is MNHEY and CDR2 SVGAGI. The CDR3 loop reads CASSSPAGPVEEQYF. Here the CDR3 DNA reads TGTGCCAGCAGTTCCCCTGCGGGGCCAGTCGAGGAGCAGTACTTC.

This chain connects TRBV20-1 to TRBJ2-1, with 10 nucleotides matching TRBD2. Looked up from germline, CDR1 is DFQATT and CDR2 is SNEGSKA (reference sequence). The trim removed 2 bases at V and 6 bases at J, leaving 4 bases unmatched. The CDR3 is made up of 14 amino acids. CDR3 nucleotides: TGCAGTGCTAGACAGCGGGGGGGGGGCAATGAGCAGTTCTTC. This sequence encodes CSARQRGGGNEQFF.

Concerning this clonotype itself: Its ends do not fully match the called genes, so a read error is possible. J is TRBJ1-5 and V is TRBV7-9; TRBD1 agrees at 10 bases. Germline lookup yields CDR1 SEHNR and CDR2 FQNEAQ (reference sequence). This CDR3 has 15 residues. CDR3 protein: CSSSRGTGVNQPQHF. Here the CDR3 DNA reads TGTTCCAGCAGCCGCGGGACAGGGGTCAATCAGCCCCAGCATTTT.

This clonotype was picked up many times. CDR3: CASSFQTGGHNEQFF. CDR3 nucleotides: TGTGCCAGCAGTTTCCAGACAGGGGGCCACAATGAGCAGTTCTTC. The chain recombines TRBV12-3 or TRBV12-4 with TRBJ2-1, with 10 bases that match TRBD1. This CDR3 region has 15 residues. Trimming removed 3 bases from V and 5 bases from J; junction bases left unmatched: 4.

The CDR3 protein is CASSLSAGQTYEQYF. The CDR3 nucleotides are TGCGCCAGCAGCTTGTCAGCGGGCCAAACTTACGAGCAGTACTTC. The chain joins TRBV5-1 to TRBJ2-7, with a weak D call TRBD2 (6 bases). Trimming shortened V by 1 base and J by 4 bases, and 15 bases separated the two germline ends. The CDR3 has 15 residues. Per the germline V gene, CDR1 is SGHRS and CDR2 is YFSETQ.

The chain joins TRBV27 to TRBJ2-6; 7 positions match TRBD1. The CDR3 contains 19 residues. Germline assignment: CDR1 MNHEY and CDR2 SMNVEV (reference sequence). Trimming removed 4 bases from V and 0 bases from J; junction bases left unmatched: 12. CDR3 region: CASSSRQGLRSSGANVLTF. CDR3 sequence (DNA): TGTGCCAGCAGTTCCCGACAGGGCCTTCGAAGCTCTGGGGCCAACGTCCTGACTTTC.

The table lists this clonotype with a few counts. Being one base from a much bigger clone, this may be a read error. For the CDR3, the DNA is TGTGTCAGCACCCGAGCGGGAGGGTATACCGGGGAGCTGTTTTTT. Its protein is CVSTRAGGYTGELFF. The chain is built from TRBV12-3 or TRBV12-4 and TRBJ2-2, with 10 bases aligning to TRBD2. There are 15 residues in the CDR3.

This clonotype was detected many times. V is TRBV29-1 and J is TRBJ1-4, with 8 bases matching TRBD1. CDR1 is SQVTM and CDR2 is ANQGSEA in the germline V gene. The CDR3 contains 16 residues. The V and J ends lost 7 bases and 0 bases, in that order; junction bases with no gene match: 10. CDR3 DNA: TGCAGCGGTCCGGGACAGGTTTGCGCAACTAATGAAAAACTGTTTTTT. Amino acid sequence: CSGPGQVCATNEKLFF.

In its sample, this clonotype was seen many times. This rearrangement joins TRBV11-2 to TRBJ2-4; TRBD2 aligns across 14 bases. The CDR3 totals 19 residues. Looked up from germline, CDR1 is SGHAT and CDR2 is FQNNGV. J gave up 5 bases and V 5 bases, and 14 bases lay outside the gene matches. In nucleotides, the CDR3 is TGTGCCAGCAGCCTTACATTCGGACTAGCGGGGGGCCTTGAAAACATTCAGTACTTC. Amino acid sequence: CASSLTFGLAGGLENIQYF. The full variable domain, completed using reference TRBV11-2 and TRBJ2-4, is EAGVAQSPRYKIIEKRQSVAFWCNPISGHATLYWYQQILGQGPKLLIQFQNNGVVDDSQLPKDRFSAERLKGVDSTLKIQPAKLEDSAVYLCASSLTFGLAGGLENIQYFGAGTRLSVL.

This clonotype has only a few counts. This chain links TRBV20-1 with TRBJ2-1; D is perhaps TRBD2 (6 bases). Germline V gene data show CDR1 as DFQATT and CDR2 as SNEGSKA (reference sequence). V lost 5 bases to trimming and J lost 7 bases, with 15 bases between them. There are 13 residues in the CDR3. The CDR3 sequence: CSAHRAAGNEQFF. The CDR3 DNA reads as TGCAGTGCTCACCGCGCGGCGGGGAATGAGCAGTTCTTC.

This clonotype has at least ten counts. The CDR3, as DNA: TGTGCCGGCAACAGAGTGGGCAATCAGCCCCAGCATTTT. Amino acid sequence: CAGNRVGNQPQHF. This sequence joins TRBV10-3 and TRBJ1-5, with D unclear. Germline assignment: CDR1 ENHRY and CDR2 SYGVKD. This CDR3 comprises 13 residues. Trimming shortened V by 11 bases and J by 2 bases, and 13 bases separated the two germline ends.

V is TRBV6-2 or TRBV6-3 and J is TRBJ1-1, with D possibly TRBD1 on 6 matching bases. V was cut by 2 bases and J by 1 base, with 20 bases left in between. Germline assignment: CDR1 MNHEY and CDR2 SVGEGT. This CDR3 contains 18 residues. The CDR3 reads CASSYDPYLGQRNTEAFF. The CDR3 coding sequence is TGTGCCAGCAGTTACGACCCATATCTTGGACAGAGGAACACTGAAGCTTTCTTT.

The chain couples TRBV20-1 to TRBJ1-1; D may be TRBD1 (6 bases). Trimming stripped 1 base from V and 11 bases from J, with 26 bases between. Germline loops: CDR1 DFQATT, CDR2 SNEGSKA (reference sequence). The CDR3 is made up of 16 amino acids. This CDR3 reads CSARATIGGLVARAFF. The CDR3 region has the DNA TGCAGTGCTAGAGCCACAATTGGGGGGCTCGTCGCCCGGGCTTTCTTT.

This clonotype was counted only a few times. The chain carries TRBV7-6 and TRBJ2-1; D gene ambiguous. The germline CDR1 and CDR2 sequences are SGHVS and FNYEAQ. V lost 3 bases to trimming and J lost 8 bases, with 11 bases between them. The CDR3 is 13 residues long. This chain's CDR3 is CASSFTPRDEQFF. Written as DNA, the CDR3 is TGTGCCAGCAGCTTTACCCCACGGGATGAGCAGTTCTTC.

The CDR3 reads CASKRDLNTEAFF. The CDR3 nucleotides read TGTGCCAGCAAGAGGGACCTGAACACTGAAGCTTTCTTT. V usage is TRBV7-8 and J usage is TRBJ1-1, with D maybe TRBD1 (5 bases). The CDR3 runs to 13 residues. The germline V and J ends were trimmed by 7 bases and 0 bases, with 9 bases remaining between them. In germline, CDR1 is SGHVS, CDR2 FQNEAQ.

This clonotype came up many times. This sequence joins TRBV4-3 and TRBJ2-1; a possible D gene is TRBD1 (6 bases). This CDR3 has 14 amino acids. V gave up 3 bases and J gave up 10 bases, with 16 bases separating them. Germline CDR1 LGHNA, CDR2 YSLEER. DNA for the CDR3: TGCGCCAGCAGCCAGGTGGACAGAACCTGGGAGCAGTTCTTC. Protein: CASSQVDRTWEQFF.

This clonotype was counted many times. The V call is TRBV7-9, the J call TRBJ2-6; D ambiguous. V was cut by 2 bases and J by 1 base, with 12 bases left in between. The CDR3 totals 17 residues. The V gene's germline CDR1 is SEHNR and CDR2 FQNEAQ (reference sequence). CDR3 loop: CASSLRVGVSGANVLTF. CDR3 sequence (DNA): TGTGCCAGCAGCTTAAGAGTTGGGGTGTCTGGGGCCAACGTCCTGACTTTC.